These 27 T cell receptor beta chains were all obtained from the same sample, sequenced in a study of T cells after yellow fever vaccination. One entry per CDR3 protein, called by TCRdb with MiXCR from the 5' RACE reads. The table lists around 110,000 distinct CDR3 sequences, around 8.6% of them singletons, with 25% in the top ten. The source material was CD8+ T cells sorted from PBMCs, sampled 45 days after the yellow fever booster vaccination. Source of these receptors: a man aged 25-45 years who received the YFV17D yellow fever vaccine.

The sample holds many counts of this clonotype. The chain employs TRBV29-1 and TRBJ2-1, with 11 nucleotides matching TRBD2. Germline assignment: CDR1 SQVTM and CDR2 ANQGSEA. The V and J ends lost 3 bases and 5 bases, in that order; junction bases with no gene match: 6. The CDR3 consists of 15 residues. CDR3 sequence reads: CSVDPLSGGDNEQFF. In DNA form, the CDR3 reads TGCAGCGTTGATCCCCTTAGCGGGGGGGACAATGAGCAGTTCTTC.

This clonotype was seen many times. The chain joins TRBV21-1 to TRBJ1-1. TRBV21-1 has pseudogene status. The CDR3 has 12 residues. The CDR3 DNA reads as TGTGCCAAAAAAAGGGAGGACACTGAAGCTTTCTTT. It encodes CAKKREDTEAFF.

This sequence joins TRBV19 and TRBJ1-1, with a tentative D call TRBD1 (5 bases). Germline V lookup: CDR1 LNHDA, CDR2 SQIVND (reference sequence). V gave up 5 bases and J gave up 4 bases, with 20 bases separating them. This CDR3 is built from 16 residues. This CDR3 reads CASSWEWGVPGTEAFF. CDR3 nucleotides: TGTGCCAGTAGTTGGGAATGGGGGGTTCCGGGCACTGAAGCTTTCTTT.

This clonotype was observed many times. The CDR3 DNA is TGTGCCAGCAGCTTTGGGACAGCCTCCTACGAGCAGTACTTC. Protein product: CASSFGTASYEQYF. The chain links TRBV11-2 to TRBJ2-7, with 7 positions matching TRBD1. V was clipped by 3 bases and J by 0 bases; unmatched bases: 2. Germline-derived CDR1 and CDR2 are SGHAT and FQNNGV. This CDR3 has 14 amino acids.

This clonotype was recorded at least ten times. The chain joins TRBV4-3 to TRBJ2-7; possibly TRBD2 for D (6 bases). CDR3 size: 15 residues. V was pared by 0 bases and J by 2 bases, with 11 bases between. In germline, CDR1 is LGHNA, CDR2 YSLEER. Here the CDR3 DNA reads TGCGCCAGCAGCCAAGATGCTAGCGCCGCCTACGAGCAGTACTTC. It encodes CASSQDASAAYEQYF.

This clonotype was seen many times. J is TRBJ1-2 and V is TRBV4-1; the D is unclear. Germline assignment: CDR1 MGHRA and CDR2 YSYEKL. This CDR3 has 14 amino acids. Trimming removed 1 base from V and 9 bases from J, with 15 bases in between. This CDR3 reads CASSQVGQLGSYTF. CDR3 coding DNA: TGCGCCAGCAGCCAAGTTGGTCAACTGGGGAGCTACACCTTC.

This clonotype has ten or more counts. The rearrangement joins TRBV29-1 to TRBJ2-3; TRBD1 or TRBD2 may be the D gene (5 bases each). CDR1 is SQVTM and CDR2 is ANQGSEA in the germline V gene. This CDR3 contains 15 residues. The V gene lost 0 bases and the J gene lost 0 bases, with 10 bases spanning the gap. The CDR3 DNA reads TGCAGCGTTGAAGAGGACGGGGACAGCACAGATACGCAGTATTTT. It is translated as CSVEEDGDSTDTQYF.

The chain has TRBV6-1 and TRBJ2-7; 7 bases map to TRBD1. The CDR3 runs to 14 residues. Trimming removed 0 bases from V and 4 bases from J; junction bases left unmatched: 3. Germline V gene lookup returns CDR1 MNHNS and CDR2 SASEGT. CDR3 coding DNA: TGTGCCAGCAGTGAAGCGAGGGGGCTGTACGAGCAGTACTTC. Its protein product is CASSEARGLYEQYF.

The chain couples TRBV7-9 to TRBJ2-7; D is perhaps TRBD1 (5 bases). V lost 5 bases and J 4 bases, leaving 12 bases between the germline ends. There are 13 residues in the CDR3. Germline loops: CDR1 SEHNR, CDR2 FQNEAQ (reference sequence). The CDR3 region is CASSPEGAYEQYF. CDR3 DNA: TGTGCCAGCAGCCCGGAAGGGGCATACGAGCAGTACTTC.

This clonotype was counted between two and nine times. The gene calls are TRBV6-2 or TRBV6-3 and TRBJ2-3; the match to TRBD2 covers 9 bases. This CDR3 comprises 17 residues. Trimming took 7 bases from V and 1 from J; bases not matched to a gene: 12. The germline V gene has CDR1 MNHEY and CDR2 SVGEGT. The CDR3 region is CASTPGGSGSGTDTQYF. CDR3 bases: TGTGCCAGCACCCCAGGGGGTAGCGGGAGCGGCACAGATACGCAGTATTTT.

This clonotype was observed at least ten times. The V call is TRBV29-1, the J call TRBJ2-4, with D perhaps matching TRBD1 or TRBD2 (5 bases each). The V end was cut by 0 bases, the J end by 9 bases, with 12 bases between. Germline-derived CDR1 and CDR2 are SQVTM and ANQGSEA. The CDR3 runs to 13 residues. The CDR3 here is CSVEDGVQGIQYF. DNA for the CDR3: TGCAGCGTTGAAGACGGGGTTCAGGGCATTCAGTACTTC.

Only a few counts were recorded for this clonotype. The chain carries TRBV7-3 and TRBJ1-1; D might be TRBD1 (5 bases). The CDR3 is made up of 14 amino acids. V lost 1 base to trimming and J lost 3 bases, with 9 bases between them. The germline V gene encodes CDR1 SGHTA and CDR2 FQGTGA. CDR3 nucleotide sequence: TGTGCCAGCAGCTTAAATTCGGGGGACACTGAAGCTTTCTTT. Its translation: CASSLNSGDTEAFF.

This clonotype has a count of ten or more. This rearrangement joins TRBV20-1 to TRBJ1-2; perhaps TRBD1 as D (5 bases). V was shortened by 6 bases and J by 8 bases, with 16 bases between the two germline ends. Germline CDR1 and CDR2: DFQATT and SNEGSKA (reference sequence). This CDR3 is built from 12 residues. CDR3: CSAQGRWRGYTF. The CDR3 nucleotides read TGCAGTGCCCAGGGACGCTGGAGGGGCTACACCTTC.

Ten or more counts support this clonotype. The CDR3: CASSLVGGQETQYF. CDR3 in DNA: TGTGCCAGCAGCTTGGTTGGCGGTCAAGAGACCCAGTACTTC. The V gene is TRBV5-5, the J gene TRBJ2-5, with unresolved D. Trimming removed 0 bases at V and 2 bases at J, with 8 bases between. The CDR3 is made up of 14 amino acids. Germline V CDR1 and CDR2: SGHKS, YYEKEE (reference sequence).

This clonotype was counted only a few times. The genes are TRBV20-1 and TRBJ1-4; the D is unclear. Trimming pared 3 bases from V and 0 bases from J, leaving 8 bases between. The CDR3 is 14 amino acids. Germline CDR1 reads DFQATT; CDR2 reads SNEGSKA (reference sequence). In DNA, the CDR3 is TGCAGTGCTAGGGACCATTCAACTAATGAAAAACTGTTTTTT. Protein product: CSARDHSTNEKLFF.

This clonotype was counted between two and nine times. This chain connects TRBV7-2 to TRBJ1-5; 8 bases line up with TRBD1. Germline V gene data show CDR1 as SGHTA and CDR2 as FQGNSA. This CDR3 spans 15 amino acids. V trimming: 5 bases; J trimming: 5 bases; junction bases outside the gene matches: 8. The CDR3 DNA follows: TGTGCCAGCAGCGAGGACAGGGCGCTCTATCAGCCCCAGCATTTT. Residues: CASSEDRALYQPQHF.

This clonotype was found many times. CDR3: CAISGSSGITGELFF. The CDR3 bases are TGTGCCATTTCCGGATCTAGCGGGATCACCGGGGAGCTGTTTTTT. The J gene is TRBJ2-2, the V gene TRBV7-8, with 9 bases lining up with TRBD2. V lost 10 bases, J lost 4 bases, and 10 bases stayed unmatched. This CDR3 comprises 15 residues. Germline CDR1 reads SGHVS; CDR2 reads FQNEAQ.

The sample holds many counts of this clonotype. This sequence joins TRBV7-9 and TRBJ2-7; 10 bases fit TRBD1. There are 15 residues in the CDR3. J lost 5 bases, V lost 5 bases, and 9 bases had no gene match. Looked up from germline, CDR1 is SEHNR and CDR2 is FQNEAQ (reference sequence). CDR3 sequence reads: CASSLGDRGSHEQYF. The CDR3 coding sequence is TGTGCCAGCAGCCTGGGGGACAGGGGATCGCACGAGCAGTACTTC. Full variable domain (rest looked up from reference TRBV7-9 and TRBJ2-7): DTGVSQNPRHKITKRGQNVTFRCDPISEHNRLYWYRQTLGQGPEFLTYFQNEAQLEKSRLLSDRFSAERPKGSFSTLEIQRTEQGDSAMYLCASSLGDRGSHEQYFGPGTRLTVT.

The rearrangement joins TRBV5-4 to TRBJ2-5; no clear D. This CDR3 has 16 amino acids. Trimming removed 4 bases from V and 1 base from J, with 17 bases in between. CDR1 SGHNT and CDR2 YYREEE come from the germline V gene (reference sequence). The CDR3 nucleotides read TGTGCCAGCAGCCATTTGGCTTGGGGAACCCAAGAGACCCAGTACTTC. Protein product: CASSHLAWGTQETQYF. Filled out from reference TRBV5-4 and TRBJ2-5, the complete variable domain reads ETGVTQSPTHLIKTRGQQVTLRCSSQSGHNTVSWYQQALGQGPQFIFQYYREEENGRGNFPPRFSGLQFPNYSSELNVNALELDDSALYLCASSHLAWGTQETQYFGPGTRLLVL.

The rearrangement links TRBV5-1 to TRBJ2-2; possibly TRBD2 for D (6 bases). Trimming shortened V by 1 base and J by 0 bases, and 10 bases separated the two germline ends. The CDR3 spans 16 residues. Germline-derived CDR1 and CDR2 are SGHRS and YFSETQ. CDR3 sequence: CASSLIGLTNTGELFF. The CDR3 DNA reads TGCGCCAGCAGCTTGATAGGACTAACGAACACCGGGGAGCTGTTTTTT.

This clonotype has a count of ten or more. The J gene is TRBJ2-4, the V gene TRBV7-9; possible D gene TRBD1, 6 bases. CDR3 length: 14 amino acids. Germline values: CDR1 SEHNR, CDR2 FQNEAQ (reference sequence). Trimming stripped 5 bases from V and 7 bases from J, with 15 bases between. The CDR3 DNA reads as TGTGCCAGCAGCGAACCACAGGGAGTCAACATTCAGTACTTC. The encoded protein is CASSEPQGVNIQYF.

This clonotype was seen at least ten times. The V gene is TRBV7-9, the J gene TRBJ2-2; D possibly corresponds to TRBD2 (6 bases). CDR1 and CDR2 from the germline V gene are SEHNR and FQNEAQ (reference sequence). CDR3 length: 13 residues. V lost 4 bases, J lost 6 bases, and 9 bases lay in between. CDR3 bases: TGTGCCAGCAGCTGGAGGGTGGCCGGGGAGCTGTTTTTT. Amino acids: CASSWRVAGELFF.

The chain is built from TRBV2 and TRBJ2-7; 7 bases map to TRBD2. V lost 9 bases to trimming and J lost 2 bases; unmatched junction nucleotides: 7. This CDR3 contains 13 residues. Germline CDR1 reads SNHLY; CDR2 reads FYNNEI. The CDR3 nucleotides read TGTGCCAGGGGGGGGGAAAAACCCTACGAGCAGTACTTC. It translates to CARGGEKPYEQYF.

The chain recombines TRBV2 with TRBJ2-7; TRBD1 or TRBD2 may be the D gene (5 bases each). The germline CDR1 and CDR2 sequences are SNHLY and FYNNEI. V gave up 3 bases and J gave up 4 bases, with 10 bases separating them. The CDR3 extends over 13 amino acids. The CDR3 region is CASSDRDHYEQYF. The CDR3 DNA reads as TGTGCCAGCAGTGACCGGGACCATTACGAGCAGTACTTC.

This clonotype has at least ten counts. CDR3: CASSYSTGETGELFF. The DNA for the CDR3 is TGTGCCAGCAGTTACTCTACAGGGGAGACCGGGGAGCTGTTTTTT. The genes are TRBV6-5 and TRBJ2-2, with 7 bases lining up with TRBD1. This CDR3 has 15 residues. In germline, CDR1 is MNHEY, CDR2 SVGAGI. V gave up 0 bases and J gave up 5 bases; unmatched junction bases: 3.

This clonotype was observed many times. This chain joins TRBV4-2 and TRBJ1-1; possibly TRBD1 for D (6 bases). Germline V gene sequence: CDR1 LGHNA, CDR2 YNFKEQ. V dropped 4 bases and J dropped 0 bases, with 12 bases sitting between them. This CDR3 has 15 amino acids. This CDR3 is CASSREQGMNTEAFF. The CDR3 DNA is TGTGCCAGCAGCCGGGAACAGGGTATGAACACTGAAGCTTTCTTT.

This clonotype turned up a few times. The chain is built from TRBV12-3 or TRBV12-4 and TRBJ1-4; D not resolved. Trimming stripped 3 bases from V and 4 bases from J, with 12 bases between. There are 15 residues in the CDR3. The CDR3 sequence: CASSFSLARNEKLFF. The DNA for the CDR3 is TGTGCCAGCAGTTTCTCCTTGGCACGTAATGAAAAACTGTTTTTT.